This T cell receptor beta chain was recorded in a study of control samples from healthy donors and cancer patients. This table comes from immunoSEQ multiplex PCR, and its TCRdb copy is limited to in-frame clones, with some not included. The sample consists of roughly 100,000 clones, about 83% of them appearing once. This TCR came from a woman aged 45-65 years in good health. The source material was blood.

The CDR3: CASSQLGGPNEKLFF. CDR3 bases: TGTGCCAGCAGCCAACTCGGGGGACCAAATGAAAAACTGTTTTTT. The rearrangement joins TRBV3-1 (or the pseudogene TRBV3-2) to TRBJ1-4; D is perhaps TRBD1 (5 bases). Trimming left V 2 bases short and J 5 bases short, with 12 bases between. The CDR3 has 15 amino acids. From germline, CDR1 is LGHDT and CDR2 YNNKEL (reference sequence).